Here is one T cell receptor beta chain with its context. Assay: immunoSEQ multiplex PCR; the TCRdb copy retains only in-frame clones and omits some. The sample contains about 80,000 clones, just over 90% of which appear only once. This entry is derived from a study of OX40 agonist ivuxolimab in advanced cancers. Overall study: At 0.01 to 10 mg/kg, ivuxolimab was administered intravenously to patients every 2 weeks. Dose-escalation patients were diagnosed with hepatocellular carcinoma, melanoma, renal cell cancer or head and neck cancer.

This CDR3 comprises 15 residues. Germline V gene lookup returns CDR1 MGHRA and CDR2 YSYEKL. V was pared by 2 bases and J by 0 bases, with 11 bases between. The V and J genes are TRBV4-1 and TRBJ2-7; D ambiguous. This material consisted of CD4+ or CD8+ T cells sorted from blood, taken in a trial of the OX40 agonist ivuxolimab. This receptor was obtained from an adult with an advanced solid tumor such as melanoma, head and neck, liver or kidney cancer. Here the CDR3 DNA reads TGCGCCAGCAGCCAATCCTATCGTAGCTCCTACGAGCAGTACTTC. It translates to CASSQSYRSSYEQYF.